This is a list of T cell receptor beta chains from one sample in a study of CD8 T cells in Susac syndrome. TCRdb reprocessed the immunoSEQ multiplex PCR reads via MiXCR and lists one record per CDR3 protein. There are about 130,000 distinct CDR3 sequences in the sample; around 95% occur only once, and 0.2% to 0.25% lies in the top ten. Sequencing was performed on CD8+ T cells from PBMCs. These receptors came from a human donor with Susac syndrome. The CDR3 runs from the conserved cysteine through the conserved F or W.

TRBJ2-3 TRBV30 CAWTLTGGLADTQYF
TRBJ2-7 TRBV4-1 CASSHLEIAGGLAYEQYF
TRBJ1-1 TRBV12-3/TRBV12-4 CASSLKGAEETEAFF
TRBJ2-5 TRBV4-2 CASSQDRQGVETQYF
TRBJ2-3 TRBV4-1 CASSQETGTSGGTTDTQYF
TRBJ2-1 TRBV21-1 CASSKASGRADCNEQFF
TRBJ2-7 TRBV18 CASSPLSGGAREQYF
TRBJ1-6 TRBV20-1 CSARDFGTGENSPLHF
TRBJ2-1 TRBV9 CASSVAGGSDEQFF
TRBJ2-4 TRBV13 CASKKGGAKNIQYF
TRBJ2-7 TRBV6-5 CASSYSERGGLDEQYF
TRBJ2-2 TRBV10-3 CAISDGQANTGELFF
TRBJ1-6 TRBV6-4 CASSDSTTGNSPLHF
TRBJ2-1 TRBV20-1 CSAYTGTSSYNEQFF
TRBJ2-7 TRBV3-1 CASSPGQGHYEQYF
TRBJ2-1 TRBV2 CASSLGRGTYNEQFF
TRBJ2-7 TRBV15 CATSREDSVEQYF
TRBJ2-2 TRBV9 CASLTAGTGELFF
TRBJ2-1 TRBV6-5 CASWPGGSYNEQFF
TRBJ1-5 TRBV30 CAWSMGRGEQFNQPQHF
TRBJ2-7 TRBV30 CAWSYGQGTPYEQYF
TRBJ2-5 TRBV5-8 CASSRPWLIFRDAQETQYF
TRBJ1-2 TRBV30 CAWRATGVRGYTF
TRBJ2-1 TRBV7-9 CASSSKGQNNEQFF
TRBJ2-1 TRBV7-9 CASSQAWGGNEQFF
TRBJ2-7 TRBV4-3 CASSQDYGGSSVYEQYF
TRBJ2-3 TRBV15 CATSKSRGGGADTQYF
TRBJ2-7 TRBV27 CASRDKGLAGTYEQYF
TRBJ2-1 TRBV19 CASSFGGNYNEQFF
TRBJ2-7 TRBV7-9 CASSILQGSKYEQYF
TRBJ1-1 TRBV30 CAWSVGLENTEAFF